The next 19 T cell receptor beta chains were all read from a single sample in a study of cytomegalovirus exposure and HLA in healthy donors. Researchers ran the PCR with 60 Vbeta and 13 Jbeta primers. Assay used: immunoSEQ multiplex PCR; TCRdb lists only in-frame clones, some missing. The sample has about 120,000 clones, 7% to 9.5% seen once; the top ten hold around 5.8%. Input material: PBMCs. The source is a woman aged 40 to 49 in good health and CMV-seropositive.

The chain combines TRBV19 with TRBJ2-3, with 7 bases lining up with TRBD2. CDR1 and CDR2 from the germline V gene are LNHDA and SQIVND (reference sequence). The CDR3 loop spans 16 amino acids. V shed 6 bases and J 2 bases; nucleotides not matched to a gene: 11. The CDR3 sequence is CASRIQAAGYTDTQYF. The CDR3 nucleotides read TGTGCCAGTAGGATCCAAGCAGCGGGGTACACAGATACGCAGTATTTT.

The chain uses TRBV10-1 and TRBJ2-7, with D possibly TRBD1 on 5 matching bases. Germline V gene sequence: CDR1 WNHNN, CDR2 SYGVQD (reference sequence). The CDR3 sequence is 14 residues long. V was shortened by 0 bases and J by 8 bases, with 14 bases between the two germline ends. Written as DNA, the CDR3 is TGCGCCAGCAGTGAGTCAGGGGTCGGGTTCAAGCAGTACTTC. Translating it yields CASSESGVGFKQYF.

This clone turned up a few times. V and J are TRBV4-2 and TRBJ2-7, with unresolved D. Trimming shortened V by 0 bases and J by 7 bases, and 10 bases separated the two germline ends. The germline V gene has CDR1 LGHNA and CDR2 YNFKEQ. This CDR3 has 13 residues. CDR3 in amino acids: CASSQDAETEQYF. The CDR3 DNA is TGTGCCAGCAGCCAAGATGCCGAAACAGAGCAGTACTTC.

As to this clone: This sample includes further DNA sequences coding for the same CDR3. The chain links TRBV9 to TRBJ1-4; D gene uncertain. There are 14 residues in the CDR3. Germline CDR1 SGDLS, CDR2 YYNGEE. Trimming shortened V by 3 bases and J by 8 bases, and 14 bases separated the two germline ends. CDR3 bases: TGTGCCAGCAGCGCCCGGGTAGAAGGCGAAAAACTGTTTTTT. Protein product: CASSARVEGEKLFF. Using reference TRBV9 and TRBJ1-4 for the parts outside the CDR3, the full variable domain is DSGVTQTPKHLITATGQRVTLRCSPRSGDLSVYWYQQSLDQGLQFLIQYYNGEERAKGNILERFSAQQFPDLHSELNLSSLELGDSALYFCASSARVEGEKLFFGSGTQLSVL.

This chain links TRBV5-1 with TRBJ1-2; TRBD1 matches 9 bases. The ends lost 4 bases at V and 3 bases at J; junction bases unmatched: 10. CDR1 and CDR2 (germline): SGHRS, YFSETQ. CDR3 size: 16 residues. The CDR3: CASSRGQGRIYYGYTF. CDR3 nucleotide sequence: TGCGCCAGCAGCCGGGGACAGGGACGGATCTACTATGGCTACACCTTC.

The V and J genes are TRBV27 and TRBJ2-7; a possible D gene is TRBD2 (7 bases). The ends were cut back, 7 bases at V and 0 bases at J, with 10 bases in the middle. The germline CDR1 and CDR2 sequences are MNHEY and SMNVEV (reference sequence). The CDR3 has 13 residues. Here the CDR3 reads CASMGGASYEQYF. The CDR3 nucleotides read TGTGCCAGCATGGGGGGGGCCTCCTACGAGCAGTACTTC.

The chain carries TRBV5-1 and TRBJ1-3; 11 positions match TRBD1. V lost 1 base and J lost 4; bases outside the gene matches: 4. The CDR3 runs to 16 residues. Germline CDR1 reads SGHRS; CDR2 reads YFSETQ. The CDR3 DNA reads TGCGCCAGCAGCTTGCGGGACAGGGGGGACGGAAACACCATATATTTT. It translates to CASSLRDRGDGNTIYF.

This clone was detected a few times. The genes are TRBV9 and TRBJ1-1, with D perhaps TRBD1 (5 bases). CDR3 length: 12 amino acids. Trimming pared 7 bases from V and 6 bases from J, leaving 13 bases between. Germline CDR1 SGDLS, CDR2 YYNGEE. CDR3 DNA: TGTGCCAGCGGAGGGGTTGACGCTGAAGCTTTCTTT. As protein: CASGGVDAEAFF.

This clone was recorded a few times. This rearrangement joins TRBV2 to TRBJ1-2, with D tentatively TRBD1 (5 bases). Trimming stripped 6 bases from V and 4 bases from J, with 15 bases between. Germline values: CDR1 SNHLY, CDR2 FYNNEI. The CDR3 loop spans 14 amino acids. CDR3 in DNA: TGTGCCAGCAGCCTAGACTCAGGGCCCTATGGCTACACCTTC. As protein: CASSLDSGPYGYTF.

The sample holds a few counts of this clone. The CDR3 protein is CASSSNYRGYGNTIYF. For the CDR3, the DNA is TGTGCCAGCAGCTCAAACTACAGGGGATATGGAAACACCATATATTTT. The rearrangement links TRBV7-9 to TRBJ1-3; 7 nucleotides match TRBD1. CDR1 is SEHNR and CDR2 is FQNEAQ in the germline V gene (reference sequence). CDR3 size: 16 residues. With 4 bases clipped from V and 3 bases from J, the junction kept 9 bases outside the gene matches. Supplemented by reference TRBV7-9 and TRBJ1-3, the full variable domain reads DTGVSQNPRHKITKRGQNVTFRCDPISEHNRLYWYRQTLGQGPEFLTYFQNEAQLEKSRLLSDRFSAERPKGSFSTLEIQRTEQGDSAMYLCASSSNYRGYGNTIYFGEGSWLTVV.

This clone has just a few counts. This chain links TRBV7-2 with TRBJ1-6; TRBD1 matches 8 bases. The CDR3 is made up of 15 amino acids. The junction had 2 bases not matched to a gene; V was cut back by 0 bases and J by 7 bases. Per the germline V gene, CDR1 is SGHTA and CDR2 is FQGNSA. CDR3 sequence (DNA): TGTGCCAGCAGCTTAGCGGGACAGGTGAATTCACCCCTCCACTTT. It is translated as CASSLAGQVNSPLHF.

The V gene is TRBV28, the J gene TRBJ2-1; TRBD1 agrees at 7 bases. Germline CDR1 reads MDHEN; CDR2 reads SYDVKM. The CDR3 covers 13 residues. Trimming at V came to 5 bases and at J to 7 bases, leaving 5 bases not matched to a gene. The CDR3 DNA is TGTGCCAGCAGTGTGACAGGGCTAAATGAGCAGTTCTTC. Translated, it gives CASSVTGLNEQFF.

This chain links TRBV6-5 with TRBJ2-2; TRBD2 matches 7 bases. The CDR3 is 15 residues long. With 7 bases clipped from V and 5 bases from J, the junction kept 10 bases outside the gene matches. Germline V gives CDR1 MNHEY, CDR2 SVGAGI. CDR3 region: CASTLPRGGTGELFF. CDR3 sequence (DNA): TGTGCCAGCACCCTCCCGAGGGGAGGGACCGGGGAGCTGTTTTTT.

The chain uses TRBV18 and TRBJ2-2; TRBD2 is a possible D gene (6 bases). CDR3 length equals 15 residues. Germline V gene sequence: CDR1 KGHSH, CDR2 LQKENI. V was pared by 8 bases and J by 4 bases, with 17 bases between. This CDR3 reads CASQLRAGSTGELFF. CDR3 nucleotide sequence: TGTGCCAGCCAACTACGGGCGGGGAGCACCGGGGAGCTGTTTTTT.

In this sample, this clone turned up a few times. The J gene is TRBJ1-1, the V gene TRBV19, with unresolved D. There are 13 residues in the CDR3. Between the trimmed V and J ends, which lost 5 bases and 5 bases, there was a span of 12 bases. Germline assignment: CDR1 LNHDA and CDR2 SQIVND (reference sequence). The CDR3 DNA reads as TGTGCCAGTAGTCAGACTTTTAGGACTGAAGCTTTCTTT. Translating gives CASSQTFRTEAFF.

A few counts support this clone. V gene TRBV7-9 combines with J gene TRBJ1-4; D is perhaps TRBD1 (5 bases). The CDR3 runs 14 residues. Germline values: CDR1 SEHNR, CDR2 FQNEAQ (reference sequence). V lost 4 bases and J lost 7, with 13 bases in between. In DNA form, the CDR3 reads TGTGCCAGCAGCTCCCAGACAGTCAGTGAAAAACTGTTTTTT. This translates into CASSSQTVSEKLFF.

The chain uses TRBV18 and TRBJ2-7, with D possibly being TRBD1 (5 bases). The germline V gene has CDR1 KGHSH and CDR2 LQKENI. Trimming removed 6 bases at V and 5 bases at J, with 20 bases between. This CDR3 spans 15 amino acids. The CDR3 sequence: CASSQVQGTSNEQYF. CDR3 bases: TGTGCCAGCTCCCAGGTTCAGGGAACCAGCAACGAGCAGTACTTC. Supplemented by reference TRBV18 and TRBJ2-7, the full variable domain reads NAGVMQNPRHLVRRRGQEARLRCSPMKGHSHVYWYRQLPEEGLKFMVYLQKENIIDESGMPKERFSAEFPKEGPSILRIQQVVRGDSAAYFCASSQVQGTSNEQYFGPGTRLTVT.

This clone was counted only a few times. The chain has TRBV19 and TRBJ1-3; D call uncertain. Trimming shortened V by 4 bases and J by 0 bases, and 13 bases separated the two germline ends. The CDR3 spans 16 residues. Germline V gene data show CDR1 as LNHDA and CDR2 as SQIVND (reference sequence). The CDR3 bases are TGTGCCAGTAGTACCCCGCATACCAGCTCTGGAAACACCATATATTTT. Translating it yields CASSTPHTSSGNTIYF.

This chain connects TRBV28 to TRBJ1-2; TRBD1 matches 7 bases. Per the germline V gene, CDR1 is MDHEN and CDR2 is SYDVKM. The CDR3 loop spans 16 amino acids. V lost 5 bases and J lost 8; bases outside the gene matches: 17. The CDR3 DNA reads TGTGCCAGCAGTCACAGGGGTGCGGAAAGGGCCCCGGGCTACACCTTC. It codes for CASSHRGAERAPGYTF.